This T cell receptor (beta chain) emerged from a study of CD8+ T cells in alopecia areata. Study details: The SALT score measured affected scalp surface percentage in treated patients.

Of note for this clone: Its antigen is not identified.

Study-level results: During tofacitinib treatment, many expanded lesional clones remained in scalp and blood. Scalp clonality, together with expanded CD8+ clones among the top 100, fell significantly with tofacitinib. A single nonresponder leaves the baseline CD8+ expansion link to response uncertain.

As the sequencing template, cDNA was produced by extracting RNA and reverse transcribing it. Method: immunoSEQ multiplex PCR; TCRdb's copy keeps in-frame clones and lacks some. Found here are over 150,000 clones, 58% of them singletons; the top ten hold about 5.5%. Treatment given: oral pan-JAK inhibitor, 5-10 mg twice daily. This CDR3 spans 13 amino acids. V was pared by 7 bases and J by 5 bases, with 14 bases between. From germline, CDR1 is SQVTM and CDR2 ANQGSEA. The rearrangement joins TRBV29-1 to TRBJ2-2; no reliable D call. The sequenced sample was CD4+ T cells sorted from blood, obtained at week 24, from a patient treated with tofacitinib. This TCR was sampled from a human donor with alopecia areata. CDR3 sequence reads: CSAQRDGTGELFF. CDR3 nucleotide sequence: TGCAGCGCCCAAAGAGACGGGACCGGGGAGCTGTTTTTT.